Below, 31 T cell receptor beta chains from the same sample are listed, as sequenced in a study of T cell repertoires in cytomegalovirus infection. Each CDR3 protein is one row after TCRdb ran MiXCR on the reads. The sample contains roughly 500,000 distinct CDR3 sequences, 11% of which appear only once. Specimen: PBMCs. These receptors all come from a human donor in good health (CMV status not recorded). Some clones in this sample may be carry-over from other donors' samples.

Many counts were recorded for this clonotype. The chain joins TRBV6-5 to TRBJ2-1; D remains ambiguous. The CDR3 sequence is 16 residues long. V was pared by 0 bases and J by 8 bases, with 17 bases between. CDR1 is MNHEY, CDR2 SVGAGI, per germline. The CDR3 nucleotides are TGTGCCAGCAGTTACTCGAAGACTTATCGCGAGGATGAGCAGTTCTTC. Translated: CASSYSKTYREDEQFF.

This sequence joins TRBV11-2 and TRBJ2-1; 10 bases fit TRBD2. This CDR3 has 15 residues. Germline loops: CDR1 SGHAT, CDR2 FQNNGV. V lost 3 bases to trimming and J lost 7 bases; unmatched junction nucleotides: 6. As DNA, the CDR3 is TGTGCCAGCAGCTTTCTAGCGGGAGTCGCTAATGAGCAGTTCTTC. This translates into CASSFLAGVANEQFF.

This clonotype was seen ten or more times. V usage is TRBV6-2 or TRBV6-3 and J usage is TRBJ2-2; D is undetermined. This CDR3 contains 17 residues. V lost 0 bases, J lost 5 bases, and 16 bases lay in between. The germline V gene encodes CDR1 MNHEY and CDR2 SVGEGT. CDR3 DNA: TGTGCCAGCAGTTACTCGACCGAGACAATGAGGACCGGGGAGCTGTTTTTT. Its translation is CASSYSTETMRTGELFF.

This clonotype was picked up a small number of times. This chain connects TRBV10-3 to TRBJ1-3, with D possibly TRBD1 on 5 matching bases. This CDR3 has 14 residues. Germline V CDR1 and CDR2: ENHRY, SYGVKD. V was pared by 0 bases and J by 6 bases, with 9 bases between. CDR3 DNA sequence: TGTGCCATCAGTGAGTCGAAAGGGGAAAACACCATATATTTT. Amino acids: CAISESKGENTIYF.

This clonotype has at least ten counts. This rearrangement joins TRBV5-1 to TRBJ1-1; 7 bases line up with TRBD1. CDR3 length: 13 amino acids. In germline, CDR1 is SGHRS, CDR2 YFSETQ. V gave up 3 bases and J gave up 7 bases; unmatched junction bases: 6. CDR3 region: CASSSPTGSEAFF. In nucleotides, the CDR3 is TGCGCCAGCAGCTCGCCGACAGGGAGTGAAGCTTTCTTT. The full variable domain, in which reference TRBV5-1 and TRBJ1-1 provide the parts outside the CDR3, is KAGVTQTPRYLIKTRGQQVTLSCSPISGHRSVSWYQQTPGQGLQFLFEYFSETQRNKGNFPGRFSGRQFSNSRSEMNVSTLELGDSALYLCASSSPTGSEAFFGQGTRLTVV.

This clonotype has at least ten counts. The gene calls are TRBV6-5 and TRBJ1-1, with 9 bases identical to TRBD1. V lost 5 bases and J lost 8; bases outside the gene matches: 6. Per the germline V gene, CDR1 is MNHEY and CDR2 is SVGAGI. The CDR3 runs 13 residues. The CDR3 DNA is TGTGCCAGCAGTCGGGACAGGGAGGCCGAAGCTTTCTTT. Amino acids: CASSRDREAEAFF.

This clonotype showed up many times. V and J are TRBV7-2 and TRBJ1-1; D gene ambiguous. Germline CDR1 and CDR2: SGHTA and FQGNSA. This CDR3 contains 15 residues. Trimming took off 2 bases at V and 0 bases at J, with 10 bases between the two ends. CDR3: CASSLLTQLNTEAFF. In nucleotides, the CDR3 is TGTGCCAGCAGCTTATTAACGCAATTGAACACTGAAGCTTTCTTT.

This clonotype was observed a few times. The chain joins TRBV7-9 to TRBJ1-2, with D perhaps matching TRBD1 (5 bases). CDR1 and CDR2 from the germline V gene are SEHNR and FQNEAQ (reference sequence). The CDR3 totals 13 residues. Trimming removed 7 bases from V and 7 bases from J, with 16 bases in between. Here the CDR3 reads CASTRGTGSGYTF. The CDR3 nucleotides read TGTGCCAGCACCCGGGGGACCGGATCTGGCTACACCTTC.

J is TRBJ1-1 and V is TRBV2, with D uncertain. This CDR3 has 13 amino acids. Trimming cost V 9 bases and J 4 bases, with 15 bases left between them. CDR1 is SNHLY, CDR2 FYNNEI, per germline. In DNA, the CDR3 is TGTGCCAGTATCCGGACGGTATCCACTGAAGCTTTCTTT. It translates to CASIRTVSTEAFF.

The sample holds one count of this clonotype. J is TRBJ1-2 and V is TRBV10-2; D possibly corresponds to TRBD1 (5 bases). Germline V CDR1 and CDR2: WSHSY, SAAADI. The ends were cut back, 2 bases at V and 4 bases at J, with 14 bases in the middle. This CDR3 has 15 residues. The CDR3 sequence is CASSEGTVTVYGYTF. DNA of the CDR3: TGCGCCAGCAGTGAGGGGACCGTCACCGTCTATGGCTACACCTTC.

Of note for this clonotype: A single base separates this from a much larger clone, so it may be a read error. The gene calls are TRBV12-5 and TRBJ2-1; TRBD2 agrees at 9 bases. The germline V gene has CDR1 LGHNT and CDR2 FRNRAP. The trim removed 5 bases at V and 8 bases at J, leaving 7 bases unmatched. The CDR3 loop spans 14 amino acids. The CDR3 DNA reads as TGTGCTAGTGGTCCACCCCGGACTAGCGATGAGCAGTTCTTC. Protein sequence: CASGPPRTSDEQFF.

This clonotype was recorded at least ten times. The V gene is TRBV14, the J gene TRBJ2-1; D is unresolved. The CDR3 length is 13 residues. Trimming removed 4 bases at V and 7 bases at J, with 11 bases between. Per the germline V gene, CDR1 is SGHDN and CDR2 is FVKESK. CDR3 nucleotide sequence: TGTGCCAGCAGCCCGCCCTTTGGAAATGAGCAGTTCTTC. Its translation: CASSPPFGNEQFF.

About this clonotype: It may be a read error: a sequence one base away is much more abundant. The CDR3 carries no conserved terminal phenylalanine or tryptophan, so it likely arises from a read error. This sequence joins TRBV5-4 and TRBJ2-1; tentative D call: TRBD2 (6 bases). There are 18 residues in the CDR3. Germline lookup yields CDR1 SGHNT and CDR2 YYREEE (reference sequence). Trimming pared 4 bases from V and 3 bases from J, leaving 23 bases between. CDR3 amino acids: CASSPGGTLFEGYNEQFI. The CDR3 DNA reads TGTGCCAGCAGCCCTGGGGGGACTCTCTTTGAAGGCTACAATGAGCAGTTCATC.

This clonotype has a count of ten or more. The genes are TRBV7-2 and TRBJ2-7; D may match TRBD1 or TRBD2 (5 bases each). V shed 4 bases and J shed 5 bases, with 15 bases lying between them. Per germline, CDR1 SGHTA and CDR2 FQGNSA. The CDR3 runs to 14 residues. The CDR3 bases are TGTGCCAGCAGCTCTTCCGGGGCCTACCACGAGCAGTACTTC. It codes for CASSSSGAYHEQYF.

Here the CDR3 DNA reads TGCAGTGCCCAGACTAGCGGGGACTACTACGAGCAGTACTTC. Its protein is CSAQTSGDYYEQYF. V is TRBV20-1 and J is TRBJ2-7; TRBD2 matches 11 bases. This CDR3 is built from 14 residues. The junction had 7 bases not matched to a gene; V was cut back by 6 bases and J by 3 bases. Per the germline V gene, CDR1 is DFQATT and CDR2 is SNEGSKA (reference sequence).

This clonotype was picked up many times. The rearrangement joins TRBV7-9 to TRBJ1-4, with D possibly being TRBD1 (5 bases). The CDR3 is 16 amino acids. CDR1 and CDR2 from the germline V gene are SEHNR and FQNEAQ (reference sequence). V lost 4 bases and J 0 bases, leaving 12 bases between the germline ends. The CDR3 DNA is TGTGCCAGCAGCTCTTTTCGGGGCGCAACTAATGAAAAACTGTTTTTT. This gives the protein CASSSFRGATNEKLFF.

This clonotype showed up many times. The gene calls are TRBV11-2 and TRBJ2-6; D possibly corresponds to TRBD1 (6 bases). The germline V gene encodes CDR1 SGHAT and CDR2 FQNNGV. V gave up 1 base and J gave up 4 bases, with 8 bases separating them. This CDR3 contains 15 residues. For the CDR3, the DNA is TGTGCCAGCAGCTTAGCACAGGGAGGGGCCAACGTCCTGACTTTC. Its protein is CASSLAQGGANVLTF.

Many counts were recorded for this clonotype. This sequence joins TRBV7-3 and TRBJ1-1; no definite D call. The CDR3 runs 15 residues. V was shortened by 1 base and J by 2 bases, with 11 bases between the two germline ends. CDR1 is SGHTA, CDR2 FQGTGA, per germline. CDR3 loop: CASSLRGSGNTEAFF. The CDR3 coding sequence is TGTGCCAGCAGCTTAAGAGGGTCAGGCAACACTGAAGCTTTCTTT.

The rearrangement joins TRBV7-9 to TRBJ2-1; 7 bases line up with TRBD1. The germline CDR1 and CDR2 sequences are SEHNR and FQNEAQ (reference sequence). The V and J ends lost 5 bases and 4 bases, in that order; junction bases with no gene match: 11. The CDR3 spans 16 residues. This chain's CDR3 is CASSPPTGEIYNEQFF. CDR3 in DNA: TGTGCCAGCAGCCCCCCCACAGGGGAGATTTACAATGAGCAGTTCTTC.

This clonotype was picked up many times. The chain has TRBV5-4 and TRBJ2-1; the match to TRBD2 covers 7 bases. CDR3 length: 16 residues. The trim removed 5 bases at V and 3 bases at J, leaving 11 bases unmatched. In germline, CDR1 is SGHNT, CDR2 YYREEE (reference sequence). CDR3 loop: CASSPRTGGNYNEQFF. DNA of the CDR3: TGTGCCAGCAGTCCACGAACGGGGGGAAACTACAATGAGCAGTTCTTC.

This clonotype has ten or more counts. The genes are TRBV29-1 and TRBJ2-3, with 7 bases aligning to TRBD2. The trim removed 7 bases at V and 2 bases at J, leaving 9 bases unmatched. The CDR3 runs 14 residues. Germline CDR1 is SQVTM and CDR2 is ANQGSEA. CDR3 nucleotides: TGCAGCGCCATGGGGGACTACAACACAGATACGCAGTATTTT. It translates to CSAMGDYNTDTQYF.

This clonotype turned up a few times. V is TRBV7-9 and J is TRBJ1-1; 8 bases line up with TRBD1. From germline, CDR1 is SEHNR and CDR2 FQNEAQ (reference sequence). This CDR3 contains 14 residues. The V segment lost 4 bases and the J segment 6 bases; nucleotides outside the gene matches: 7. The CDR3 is CASSSRTGKAEAFF. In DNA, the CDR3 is TGTGCCAGCAGCTCGAGGACAGGGAAGGCTGAAGCTTTCTTT.

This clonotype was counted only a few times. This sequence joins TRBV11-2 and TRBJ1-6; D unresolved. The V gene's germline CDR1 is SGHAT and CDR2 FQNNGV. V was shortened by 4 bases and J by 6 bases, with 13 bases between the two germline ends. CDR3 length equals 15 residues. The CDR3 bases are TGTGCCAGCAGCTCTACCGCGACGACTAATTCACCCCTCCACTTT. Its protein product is CASSSTATTNSPLHF.

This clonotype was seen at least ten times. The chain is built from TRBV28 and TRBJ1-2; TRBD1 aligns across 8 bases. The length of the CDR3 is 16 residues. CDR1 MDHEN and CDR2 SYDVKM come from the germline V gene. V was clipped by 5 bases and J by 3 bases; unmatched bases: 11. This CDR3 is CASSLSYSTGDYGYTF. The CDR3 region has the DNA TGTGCCAGCAGTCTATCATACTCGACAGGGGACTATGGCTACACCTTC.

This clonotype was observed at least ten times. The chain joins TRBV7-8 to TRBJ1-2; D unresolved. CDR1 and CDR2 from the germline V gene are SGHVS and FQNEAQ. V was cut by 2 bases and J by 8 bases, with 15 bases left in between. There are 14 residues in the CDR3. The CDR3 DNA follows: TGTGCCAGCAGCTTATTGCAATCCGCGGGGGGCTACACCTTC. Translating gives CASSLLQSAGGYTF.

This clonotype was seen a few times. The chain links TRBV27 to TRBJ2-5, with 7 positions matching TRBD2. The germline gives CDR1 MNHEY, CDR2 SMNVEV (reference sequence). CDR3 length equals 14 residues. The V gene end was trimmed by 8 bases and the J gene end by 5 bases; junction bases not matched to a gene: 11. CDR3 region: CASRGQVGGETQYF. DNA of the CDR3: TGTGCCAGCCGCGGGCAAGTGGGAGGGGAGACCCAGTACTTC.

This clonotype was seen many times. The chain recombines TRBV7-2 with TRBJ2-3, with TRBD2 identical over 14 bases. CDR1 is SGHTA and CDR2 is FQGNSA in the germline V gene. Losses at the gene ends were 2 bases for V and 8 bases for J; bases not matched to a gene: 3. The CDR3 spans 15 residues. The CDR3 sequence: CASSLLGTSGSTQYF. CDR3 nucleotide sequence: TGTGCCAGCAGCTTATTGGGGACTAGCGGGAGTACGCAGTATTTT.

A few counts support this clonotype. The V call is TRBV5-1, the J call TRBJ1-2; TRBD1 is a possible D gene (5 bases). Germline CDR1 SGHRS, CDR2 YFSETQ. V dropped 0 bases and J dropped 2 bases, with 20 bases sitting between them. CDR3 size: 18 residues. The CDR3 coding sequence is TGCGCCAGCAGCTTGGGACAGAGCCCTCCTCGGGGCAACTATGGCTACACCTTC. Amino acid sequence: CASSLGQSPPRGNYGYTF. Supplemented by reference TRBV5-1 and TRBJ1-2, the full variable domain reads KAGVTQTPRYLIKTRGQQVTLSCSPISGHRSVSWYQQTPGQGLQFLFEYFSETQRNKGNFPGRFSGRQFSNSRSEMNVSTLELGDSALYLCASSLGQSPPRGNYGYTFGSGTRLTVV.

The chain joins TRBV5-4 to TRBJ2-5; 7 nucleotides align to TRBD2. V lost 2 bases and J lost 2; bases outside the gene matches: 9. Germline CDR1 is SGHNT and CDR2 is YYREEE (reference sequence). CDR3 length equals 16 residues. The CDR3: CASSFWASGYQETQYF. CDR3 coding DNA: TGTGCCAGCAGCTTTTGGGCTAGCGGATATCAAGAGACCCAGTACTTC.

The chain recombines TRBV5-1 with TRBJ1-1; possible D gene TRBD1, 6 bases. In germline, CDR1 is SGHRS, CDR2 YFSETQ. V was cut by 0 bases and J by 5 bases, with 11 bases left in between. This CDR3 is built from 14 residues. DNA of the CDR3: TGCGCCAGCAGCTTGGCAGGGGCTTGGACTGAAGCTTTCTTT. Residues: CASSLAGAWTEAFF.

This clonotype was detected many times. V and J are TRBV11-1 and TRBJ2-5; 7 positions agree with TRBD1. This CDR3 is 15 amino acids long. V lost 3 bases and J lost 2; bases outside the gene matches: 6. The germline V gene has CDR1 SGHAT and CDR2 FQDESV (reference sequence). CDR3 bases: TGTGCCAGCAGCTTGGCAAGGGGACAGCAAGAGACCCAGTACTTC. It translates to CASSLARGQQETQYF.